These 9 T cell receptor beta chains share one sample of origin, sequenced in a study of blood T cell repertoires in COVID-19. Assay: immunoSEQ multiplex PCR; the TCRdb copy retains only in-frame clones and omits some. The sample yields under 350,000 clones, over 85% seen once. The sequenced material came from PBMCs or T cells enriched from blood (not recorded which). Receptor source: a woman in her sixties or seventies who had recovered from COVID-19.

V and J are TRBV2 and TRBJ2-1; maybe TRBD1 (6 bases). Deletions cut 8 bases from V and 6 bases from J, with 20 bases between. The CDR3 has 15 residues. CDR1 SNHLY and CDR2 FYNNEI come from the germline V gene. The CDR3 nucleotides are TGTGCCAGCGGCGTGGAGCGCAGGGGATCCAATGAGCAGTTCTTC. The encoded protein is CASGVERRGSNEQFF.

The V call is TRBV4-2, the J call TRBJ2-1; unclear D gene. Germline CDR1 LGHNA, CDR2 YNFKEQ. The length of the CDR3 is 13 residues. V was pared by 0 bases and J by 4 bases, with 4 bases between. Here the CDR3 reads CASSQDSYNEQFF. CDR3 DNA: TGTGCCAGCAGCCAAGATAGTTACAATGAGCAGTTCTTC.

The V gene is TRBV7-8, the J gene TRBJ1-1; a possible D gene is TRBD1 (6 bases). From germline, CDR1 is SGHVS and CDR2 FQNEAQ. V was cut by 1 base and J by 1 base, with 13 bases left in between. The CDR3 covers 16 residues. The CDR3 reads CASSLGLRTANTEAFF. The CDR3 DNA reads as TGTGCCAGCAGCTTAGGGTTACGGACAGCGAACACTGAAGCTTTCTTT.

This clone came up once. The chain couples TRBV2 to TRBJ1-1; D is ambiguous. The CDR3 is 15 residues long. Trimming left V 2 bases short and J 2 bases short, with 12 bases between. Germline V gene lookup returns CDR1 SNHLY and CDR2 FYNNEI. CDR3 nucleotide sequence: TGTGCCAGCAGTGAATTTCCGGGATACAACACTGAAGCTTTCTTT. This translates into CASSEFPGYNTEAFF.

The chain carries TRBV7-9 and TRBJ1-2; D call uncertain. CDR3 length equals 13 residues. Looked up from germline, CDR1 is SEHNR and CDR2 is FQNEAQ (reference sequence). V was pared by 3 bases and J by 3 bases, with 8 bases between. Here the CDR3 reads CASSLEPHYGYTF. The CDR3 nucleotides read TGTGCCAGCAGCTTGGAGCCTCACTATGGCTACACCTTC. Together with reference TRBV7-9 and TRBJ1-2, the CDR3 gives the full variable domain: DTGVSQNPRHKITKRGQNVTFRCDPISEHNRLYWYRQTLGQGPEFLTYFQNEAQLEKSRLLSDRFSAERPKGSFSTLEIQRTEQGDSAMYLCASSLEPHYGYTFGSGTRLTVV.

V gene TRBV19 combines with J gene TRBJ2-5; 8 nucleotides agree with TRBD2. CDR1 and CDR2 from the germline V gene are LNHDA and SQIVND (reference sequence). Trimming cost V 5 bases and J 1 base; bases outside gene matches: 6. The CDR3 runs 15 residues. CDR3 nucleotide sequence: TGTGCCAGTAGTGGCAGACTAGCGCTCCAAGAGACCCAGTACTTC. This sequence encodes CASSGRLALQETQYF.

In this sample, this clone turned up a few times. V is TRBV7-3 and J is TRBJ2-1; the match to TRBD2 covers 13 bases. J lost 10 bases, V lost 4 bases, and 10 bases had no gene match. The CDR3 is made up of 16 amino acids. Germline CDR1 and CDR2: SGHTA and FQGTGA. Here the CDR3 DNA reads TGTGCCAGCAGCTCTGGAACCCTGGGACTAGCGGGAGAGCAGTTCTTC. Its protein is CASSSGTLGLAGEQFF.

V gene TRBV11-2 combines with J gene TRBJ1-2, with a possible D match to TRBD1 (6 bases). Germline loops: CDR1 SGHAT, CDR2 FQNNGV. The length of the CDR3 is 14 residues. V was trimmed by 3 bases and J by 5 bases, leaving 13 bases between them. CDR3 nucleotides: TGTGCCAGCAGCTTGGACCTTCAGGGGTATGGCTACACCTTC. Translated, it gives CASSLDLQGYGYTF.

This chain uses TRBV6-5 with TRBJ2-1; 8 bases are a match to TRBD1. The CDR3 consists of 15 residues. V gave up 6 bases and J gave up 3 bases; unmatched junction bases: 7. Germline CDR1 and CDR2: MNHEY and SVGAGI. CDR3 sequence (DNA): TGTGCCAGCAGGATACAGGGGGATCTCTACAATGAGCAGTTCTTC. Translation gives CASRIQGDLYNEQFF.